The 8 T cell receptor beta chains presented below share a single source sample, sequenced in a study of identical twins. TCRdb ran MiXCR on the 5' RACE reads and lists one entry per CDR3 protein. Found here are approximately 700,000 distinct CDR3 sequences, around a sixth of them singletons; the top ten hold roughly 14%. A further study also used this sample, focusing on T cells expressing NK-cell markers.

Source material: PBMCs. All receptors derive from a woman aged 18 to 35 in good health.

This chain connects TRBV7-9 to TRBJ2-7; TRBD2 matches 10 bases. This CDR3 has 16 residues. V gave up 5 bases and J gave up 5 bases; unmatched junction bases: 12. Looked up from germline, CDR1 is SEHNR and CDR2 is FQNEAQ (reference sequence). The CDR3 region has the DNA TGTGCCAGCAGCCGCCGGGGGGGACTAGCGACACACGAGCAGTACTTC. Protein product: CASSRRGGLATHEQYF.

The rearrangement links TRBV12-3 or TRBV12-4 to TRBJ2-1, with 10 bases that match TRBD2. The length of the CDR3 is 13 residues. The ends lost 6 bases at V and 5 bases at J; junction bases unmatched: 1. CDR3 DNA sequence: TGTGCCAGCAGACTAGCGGGGCACAATGAGCAGTTCTTC. Protein sequence: CASRLAGHNEQFF.

This clonotype was found a few times. The chain carries TRBV7-9 and TRBJ1-2; 8 bases map to TRBD1. The CDR3 has 16 residues. The V segment lost 5 bases and the J segment 4 bases; nucleotides outside the gene matches: 12. The germline CDR1 and CDR2 sequences are SEHNR and FQNEAQ (reference sequence). The CDR3 nucleotides are TGTGCCAGCAGCCCAAGTGACTGGACAGGGATCTATGGCTACACCTTC. This translates into CASSPSDWTGIYGYTF.

Only a few counts were recorded for this clonotype. The genes are TRBV9 and TRBJ2-2; no clear D gene. V shed 4 bases and J shed 4 bases, with 8 bases lying between them. CDR3 length: 13 amino acids. CDR1 SGDLS and CDR2 YYNGEE come from the germline V gene. CDR3: CASSPYVTGELFF. Written as DNA, the CDR3 is TGTGCCAGCAGCCCGTACGTCACCGGGGAGCTGTTTTTT.

The rearrangement uses TRBV27 and TRBJ2-3, with 14 bases identical to TRBD2. The CDR3 sequence is 17 residues long. The germline V gene encodes CDR1 MNHEY and CDR2 SMNVEV (reference sequence). V was clipped by 2 bases and J by 4 bases; unmatched bases: 5. CDR3 sequence: CASSLRTSGRTSDTQYF. The CDR3 DNA sequence: TGTGCCAGCAGTTTAAGGACTAGCGGGAGGACATCAGATACGCAGTATTTT.

Written as DNA, the CDR3 is TGTGCCAGCAGGTGGACAGGGGGAAATTCACCCCTCCACTTT. Translated, it gives CASRWTGGNSPLHF. V usage is TRBV12-3 or TRBV12-4 and J usage is TRBJ1-6; 10 positions match TRBD1. With 6 bases clipped from V and 7 bases from J, the junction kept 3 bases outside the gene matches. The CDR3 has 14 amino acids.

The V and J genes are TRBV12-3 or TRBV12-4 and TRBJ2-6; TRBD2 is a possible D gene (5 bases). CDR3 length: 15 amino acids. V dropped 6 bases and J dropped 4 bases, with 13 bases sitting between them. The CDR3 spells CASSRTPGGANVLTF. The CDR3 coding sequence is TGTGCCAGCAGCCGTACCCCGGGGGGGGCCAACGTCCTGACTTTC.

Remarks on this clonotype: The junction departs from germline at one end; a sequencing error may be responsible. V usage is TRBV3-1 and J usage is TRBJ2-1, with 11 nucleotides matching TRBD2. Germline V gene data show CDR1 as LGHDT and CDR2 as YNNKEL (reference sequence). The CDR3 extends over 19 amino acids. CDR3 region: CAISLLAGGHRSSYNEQFF. In nucleotides, the CDR3 is TGTGCCATCAGCCTTCTAGCGGGGGGTCACCGTAGCTCCTACAATGAGCAGTTCTTC.